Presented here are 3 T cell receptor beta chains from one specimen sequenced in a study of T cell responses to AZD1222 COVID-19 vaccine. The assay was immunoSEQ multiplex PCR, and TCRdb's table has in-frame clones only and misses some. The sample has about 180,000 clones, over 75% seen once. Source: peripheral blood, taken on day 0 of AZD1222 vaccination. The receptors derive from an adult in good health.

CDR3 in DNA: TGTGCCAGCCGCCGGGGGGTGAACACTGAAGCTTTCTTT. Residues: CASRRGVNTEAFF. This chain links TRBV21-1 with TRBJ1-1. TRBV21-1 is an annotated pseudogene. The CDR3 spans 13 residues.

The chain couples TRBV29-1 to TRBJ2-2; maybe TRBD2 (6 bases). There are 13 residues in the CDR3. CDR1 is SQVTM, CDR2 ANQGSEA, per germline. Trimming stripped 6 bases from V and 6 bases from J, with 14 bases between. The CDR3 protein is CSVGGAAPGELFF. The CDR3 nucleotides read TGCAGCGTCGGAGGGGCTGCTCCCGGGGAGCTGTTTTTT.

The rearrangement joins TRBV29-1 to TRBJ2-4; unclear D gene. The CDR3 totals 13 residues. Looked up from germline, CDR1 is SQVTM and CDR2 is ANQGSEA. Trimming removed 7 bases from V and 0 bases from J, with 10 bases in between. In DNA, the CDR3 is TGCAGCGCCACCCTCATAGCCAAAAACATTCAGTACTTC. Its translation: CSATLIAKNIQYF.